This is a list of T cell receptor beta chains from one sample in a study of T cell responses to AZD1222 COVID-19 vaccine. This table comes from immunoSEQ multiplex PCR, and its TCRdb copy is limited to in-frame clones, with some not included. The table has hundreds of thousands of clones, around 93% seen once. The sample in question was peripheral blood, obtained 28 days after the second AZD1222 dose. The receptors originated from an adult who received the AZD1222 COVID-19 vaccine. CDR3s include the opening cysteine and the closing phenylalanine or tryptophan. The D gene is left open where the match is weak. Where a row states a size, it is once, few, many or the class of an expanded clone; other rows omit it.

>NA|NA|TRBJ2-1|TRBV7-8
CASSLLPAGYNEQFF
TGTGCCAGCAGCTTACTACCGGCCGGCTACAATGAGCAGTTCTTC
>NA|TRBD1|TRBJ2-7|TRBV10-2
CASSVTGTEQYF
TGCGCCAGCAGCGTGACAGGGACCGAGCAGTACTTC
>once|NA|TRBJ1-1|TRBV27
CASSLERGTEAFF
TGTGCCAGCAGTTTGGAAAGGGGCACTGAAGCTTTCTTT
>NA|TRBD1|TRBJ1-2|TRBV7-3
CASSQDRNYGYTF
TGTGCCAGCAGCCAGGACAGGAACTATGGCTACACCTTC
>NA|NA|TRBJ1-2|TRBV19
CASTSGGHYGYTF
TGTGCCAGCACCTCTGGGGGCCATTATGGCTACACCTTC
>NA|NA|TRBJ2-1|TRBV4-2
CASSQDRGTPNEQFF
TGTGCCAGCAGCCAAGATAGGGGGACGCCAAATGAGCAGTTCTTC
>NA|NA|TRBJ2-7|TRBV4-3
CASSQWEGAYPYEQYF
TGCGCCAGCAGCCAGTGGGAAGGAGCGTACCCCTACGAGCAGTACTTC
>NA|NA|TRBJ1-2|TRBV11-2
CASTKDGRGRVYGYTF
TGTGCCAGCACCAAGGACGGAAGGGGCAGAGTATATGGCTACACCTTC
>NA|NA|TRBJ1-3|TRBV28
CASSLGSGNTIYF
TGTGCCAGCAGTTTAGGGTCTGGAAACACCATATATTTT
>NA|NA|TRBJ2-7|TRBV28
CSAAQKGYEQYF
TGTTCAGCAGCCCAAAAGGGGTACGAGCAGTACTTC